These 7 T cell receptor beta chains were sequenced from one sample in a study of CD8 T cells in Susac syndrome. The RNA, roughly 0.45 to 1 ug, was put through reverse transcription using random hexamers. TCRdb reprocessed the immunoSEQ multiplex PCR reads via MiXCR and lists one record per CDR3 protein. Of 210,000 or so distinct CDR3 sequences detected, approximately 94% appear once; the ten largest clones hold around 0.16%. The sequencing input was CD4+ T cells from PBMCs. Receptors originate from a human donor with Susac syndrome.

The chain is built from TRBV5-4 and TRBJ1-4; D is perhaps TRBD1 (5 bases). The CDR3 length is 16 residues. CDR1 is SGHNT and CDR2 is YYREEE in the germline V gene (reference sequence). The V end lost 4 bases, the J end lost 8 bases, and 21 bases lay between the germline ends. The CDR3 spells CASSPSGGTLGEKLFF. CDR3 nucleotides: TGTGCCAGCAGCCCTAGTGGGGGGACCCTCGGAGAAAAACTGTTTTTT.

The chain recombines TRBV5-1 with TRBJ2-5, with D perhaps matching TRBD1 or TRBD2 (6 bases each). The CDR3 has 18 residues. V was clipped by 0 bases and J by 2 bases, with 20 bases between them. The germline V gene encodes CDR1 SGHRS and CDR2 YFSETQ. The CDR3 DNA reads as TGCGCCAGCAGCTTGGGGTTTAAATCGGGGGCGACTCAAGAGACCCAGTACTTC. Encoded protein: CASSLGFKSGATQETQYF.

The chain couples TRBV6-6 to TRBJ2-3, with D perhaps TRBD2 (5 bases). Trimming pared 7 bases from V and 2 bases from J, leaving 19 bases between. This CDR3 has 16 residues. Germline assignment: CDR1 MNHNY and CDR2 SVGAGI (reference sequence). CDR3 sequence: CASIIRESGYTDTQYF. In nucleotides, the CDR3 is TGTGCCAGCATTATCCGTGAGAGCGGCTACACAGATACGCAGTATTTT.

This clonotype was counted once. This chain connects TRBV10-3 to TRBJ2-3; 7 bases map to TRBD1. CDR3 length equals 12 residues. The V gene end was trimmed by 5 bases and the J gene end by 6 bases; junction bases not matched to a gene: 2. Germline loops: CDR1 ENHRY, CDR2 SYGVKD. This chain's CDR3 is CAISTGDDTQYF. CDR3 DNA: TGTGCCATCAGTACAGGGGACGATACGCAGTATTTT.

This chain joins TRBV29-1 and TRBJ2-2, with D perhaps matching TRBD1 (6 bases). CDR1 is SQVTM, CDR2 ANQGSEA, per germline. CDR3 length: 14 residues. Trimming removed 4 bases at V and 5 bases at J, with 14 bases between. The CDR3 sequence is CSVVAGVATGELFF. CDR3 nucleotides: TGCAGCGTTGTCGCAGGGGTTGCGACCGGGGAGCTGTTTTTT.

This chain uses TRBV29-1 with TRBJ2-3; TRBD2 matches 15 bases. This CDR3 is built from 17 residues. Germline CDR1 and CDR2: SQVTM and ANQGSEA. V was pared by 7 bases and J by 1 base, with 9 bases of the junction left unmatched. The CDR3 spells CSAASGTSGGRTDTQYF. The CDR3 nucleotides read TGCAGCGCGGCCAGCGGGACTAGCGGGGGGCGCACAGATACGCAGTATTTT.

The rearrangement joins TRBV12-3 or TRBV12-4 to TRBJ1-6, with 7 bases that match TRBD1. After removal of 5 bases from V and 8 bases from J, the junction contained 6 bases not matched to a gene. The CDR3 extends over 14 amino acids. The CDR3 DNA sequence: TGTGCCAGCAGTCTTCGGGACAGTTATTCACCCCTCCACTTT. The encoded protein is CASSLRDSYSPLHF.